The 18 T cell receptor beta chains in this list originate from one sample, sequenced in a study of a mutant IDH1 vaccine in newly diagnosed glioma. Profiled with immunoSEQ multiplex PCR; TCRdb holds only in-frame clones, not every one. This table has tens of thousands of clones, under 90% appearing once. This sample's time point: baseline, week 1 (first vaccination visit). Treatment indicated: pre-vaccination baseline after standard-of-care therapy. The source material was PBMCs, sampled from a glioma patient treated with radiotherapy, temozolomide or both. These receptors all come from a woman between 45 and 65 years old with glioma.

This chain connects TRBV9 to TRBJ1-1; D perhaps matches TRBD1 (5 bases). The CDR3 has 13 amino acids. V gave up 1 base and J gave up 5 bases, with 9 bases separating them. Germline V gene data show CDR1 as SGDLS and CDR2 as YYNGEE. The CDR3, as DNA: TGTGCCAGCAGCGTAAGGGGCGCGACTGAAGCTTTCTTT. Its protein is CASSVRGATEAFF.

DNA for the CDR3: TGTGCCAGCAGACCCGCCGGGTTGGGCACTGAAGCTTTCTTT. Translated: CASRPAGLGTEAFF. The chain is built from TRBV2 and TRBJ1-1; no clear D gene. Germline V gives CDR1 SNHLY, CDR2 FYNNEI. CDR3 size: 14 residues. V lost 6 bases to trimming and J lost 4 bases, with 15 bases between them. Drawing the rest from reference TRBV2 and TRBJ1-1, the complete variable domain is EPEVTQTPSHQVTQMGQEVILRCVPISNHLYFYWYRQILGQKVEFLVSFYNNEISEKSEIFDDQFSVERPDGSNFTLKIRSTKLEDSAMYFCASRPAGLGTEAFFGQGTRLTVV.

The rearrangement joins TRBV9 to TRBJ1-2; TRBD1 is a possible D gene (5 bases). V gave up 0 bases and J gave up 1 base, with 19 bases separating them. Germline CDR1 and CDR2: SGDLS and YYNGEE. The CDR3 contains 18 residues. The CDR3 region has the DNA TGTGCCAGCAGCGTAGCTACACAGGTTGGGTCCTTTAACTATGGCTACACCTTC. This translates into CASSVATQVGSFNYGYTF.

Only one count was recorded for this clone. The chain couples TRBV18 to TRBJ2-3; D not certain. V lost 3 bases to trimming and J lost 2 bases, with 6 bases between them. Germline loops: CDR1 KGHSH, CDR2 LQKENI. This CDR3 has 13 amino acids. DNA of the CDR3: TGTGCCAGCTCACCGCCCTACACAGATACGCAGTATTTT. Translating gives CASSPPYTDTQYF.

The chain employs TRBV5-1 and TRBJ2-2; no clear D gene. The CDR3 has 13 residues. CDR1 and CDR2 (germline): SGHRS, YFSETQ. Trimming took 0 bases from V and 5 from J, leaving 5 bases between them. CDR3 sequence reads: CASSLEQTGELFF. CDR3 DNA: TGCGCCAGCAGCTTGGAACAGACCGGGGAGCTGTTTTTT.

This chain joins TRBV18 and TRBJ1-1; D is unresolved. Germline V gene data show CDR1 as KGHSH and CDR2 as LQKENI. The CDR3 spans 11 residues. V was trimmed by 2 bases and J by 6 bases, leaving 4 bases between them. The DNA of the CDR3 is TGTGCCAGCTCACCAAACGCTGAAGCTTTCTTT. Its protein is CASSPNAEAFF.

V gene TRBV19 combines with J gene TRBJ2-7, with D perhaps TRBD1 or TRBD2 (5 bases each). The CDR3 covers 14 residues. V dropped 5 bases and J dropped 1 base, with 12 bases sitting between them. Germline CDR1 is LNHDA and CDR2 is SQIVND (reference sequence). In DNA, the CDR3 is TGTGCCAGTAGTGGCCGGGACGGATCCTACGAGCAGTACTTC. Its protein is CASSGRDGSYEQYF.

The V gene is TRBV4-3, the J gene TRBJ1-5; no firm D call. In germline, CDR1 is LGHNA, CDR2 YSLEER. Between the trimmed V and J ends, which lost 1 base and 6 bases, there was a span of 10 bases. The CDR3 length is 14 residues. CDR3 sequence: CASSQGLESQPQHF. In nucleotides, the CDR3 is TGCGCCAGCAGCCAAGGTTTAGAAAGTCAGCCCCAGCATTTT.

The rearrangement joins TRBV2 to TRBJ1-2, with TRBD1 matching over 9 bases. Germline trimming cut 3 bases from V and 5 bases from J; bases unmatched to any gene: 4. CDR1 SNHLY and CDR2 FYNNEI come from the germline V gene. There are 14 residues in the CDR3. CDR3 nucleotides: TGTGCCAGCAGTGACCTGACAGGGGGTTATGGCTACACCTTC. Amino acids: CASSDLTGGYGYTF.

The chain has TRBV5-6 and TRBJ2-7; D possibly corresponds to TRBD1 (7 bases). The CDR3 has 12 amino acids. Germline loops: CDR1 SGHDT, CDR2 YYEEEE. V was trimmed by 4 bases and J by 6 bases, leaving 11 bases between them. This CDR3 is CASSPQGGEQYF. Written as DNA, the CDR3 is TGTGCCAGCAGCCCCCAGGGGGGCGAGCAGTACTTC.

The J gene is TRBJ2-7, the V gene TRBV20-1; D is ambiguous. CDR3 size: 11 residues. The ends were cut back, 5 bases at V and 6 bases at J, with 11 bases in the middle. CDR1 is DFQATT and CDR2 is SNEGSKA in the germline V gene (reference sequence). The CDR3 spells CSASQLGEQYF. The CDR3 DNA reads TGCAGTGCTTCCCAGCTCGGCGAGCAGTACTTC.

This chain connects TRBV29-1 to TRBJ1-4, with D perhaps TRBD1 (6 bases). CDR1 is SQVTM, CDR2 ANQGSEA, per germline. CDR3 length: 13 residues. V dropped 7 bases and J dropped 6 bases, with 15 bases sitting between them. Here the CDR3 DNA reads TGCAGCGCCCTTACCCCAGGGGATGAAAAACTGTTTTTT. It specifies CSALTPGDEKLFF.

The CDR3 region is CASYSGGAGTGELFF. The CDR3 bases are TGTGCCAGCTATAGCGGGGGGGCCGGCACCGGGGAGCTGTTTTTT. The chain has TRBV27 and TRBJ2-2; 11 nucleotides match TRBD2. CDR3 length: 15 amino acids. Losses at the gene ends were 8 bases for V and 4 bases for J; bases not matched to a gene: 6. The germline V gene encodes CDR1 MNHEY and CDR2 SMNVEV (reference sequence).

V gene TRBV5-1 combines with J gene TRBJ1-2, with 7 bases fitting TRBD1. The CDR3 contains 14 residues. J lost 4 bases, V lost 2 bases, and 5 bases had no gene match. Germline CDR1 is SGHRS and CDR2 is YFSETQ. As DNA, the CDR3 is TGCGCCAGCAGCTTAGGACAGGACTTCTATGGCTACACCTTC. Amino acids: CASSLGQDFYGYTF. Drawing the rest from reference TRBV5-1 and TRBJ1-2, the complete variable domain is KAGVTQTPRYLIKTRGQQVTLSCSPISGHRSVSWYQQTPGQGLQFLFEYFSETQRNKGNFPGRFSGRQFSNSRSEMNVSTLELGDSALYLCASSLGQDFYGYTFGSGTRLTVV.

Comments on this clone: Here the CDR3 omits its conserved ending phenylalanine or tryptophan, so a read error is the likely source. Because the CDR3's place on the DNA is in doubt, the DNA is left out and the CDR3 is given as listed by TCRdb. This chain joins TRBV2 and TRBJ1-2. Including both end residues, the CDR3 is 12 amino acids long. Germline values: CDR1 SNHLY, CDR2 FYNNEI. CDR3 region: CASSDTGLGAKV.

The CDR3 DNA sequence: TGTGCCAGCAGCTTGGACAGGAGCTCCTACGAGCAGTACTTC. This encodes CASSLDRSSYEQYF. This sequence joins TRBV7-2 and TRBJ2-7, with 7 bases lining up with TRBD1. This CDR3 contains 14 residues. Germline lookup yields CDR1 SGHTA and CDR2 FQGNSA. With V trimmed by 3 bases and J by 0 bases, 2 bases remained unmatched.

This sequence joins TRBV27 and TRBJ1-2, with 7 bases matching TRBD1. The V gene end was trimmed by 5 bases and the J gene end by 4 bases; junction bases not matched to a gene: 7. Germline V gene data show CDR1 as MNHEY and CDR2 as SMNVEV (reference sequence). This CDR3 spans 14 amino acids. CDR3 sequence: CASSLARDSYGYTF. The CDR3 coding sequence is TGTGCCAGCAGTCTAGCCAGGGACAGCTATGGCTACACCTTC.

CDR3 nucleotides: TGTGCCAGCAGTTACCCGGGGACTAGCAATGAGCAGTTCTTC. This codes for CASSYPGTSNEQFF. The genes are TRBV6-5 and TRBJ2-1, with 8 positions matching TRBD2. V trimming: 2 bases; J trimming: 6 bases; junction bases outside the gene matches: 3. Germline lookup yields CDR1 MNHEY and CDR2 SVGAGI. The CDR3 totals 14 residues.